The rows below give T cell receptor beta chains drawn from one sample of a study of blood T cell repertoires in COVID-19. Method: immunoSEQ multiplex PCR; TCRdb's copy keeps in-frame clones and lacks some. The sample has some 170,000 clones; approximately 80% are singletons. The sample comprised PBMCs or T cells enriched from blood (not recorded which). These receptors came from a man in his forties who had recovered from COVID-19. Each CDR3 is given with its conserved first and last residue. The D gene is left open where the match is weak. A row's size may be missing; if present it is once, few, many or a size class.

d_call j_call v_call cdr3_length clone_size cdr3_nt cdr3_aa
- TRBJ1-4 TRBV4-1 16 - TGCGCCAGCAGCCAAGCAGGGGAGAATTGGGATGAAAAACTGTTTTTT CASSQAGENWDEKLFF
- TRBJ2-7 TRBV5-6 11 - TGTGCCAGCAGTCGGTTCTACGAGCAGTACTTC CASSRFYEQYF
- TRBJ1-5 TRBV11-1 10 - TGTGCCAGCCTGTGTCAGCCCCAGCATTTT CASLCQPQHF
TRBD2 TRBJ2-4 TRBV5-8 15 - TGTGCCAGCAGCTCCCTGGTGGGGGGGTTGGACATTCAGTACTTC CASSSLVGGLDIQYF
TRBD1 TRBJ1-2 TRBV19 15 - TGTGCCAGTAGCGATCCCGGGACAGGGTTTTTGGTCTACACCTTC CASSDPGTGFLVYTF
TRBD1 TRBJ2-7 TRBV11-2 16 once TGTGCCAGCAGCCGTGCCGGGACAGGGAGCTCCTACGAGCAGTACTTC CASSRAGTGSSYEQYF
- TRBJ1-3 TRBV9 13 - TGTGCCAGCAGCGTAGCTACTGGAAACACCATATATTTT CASSVATGNTIYF
TRBD1 TRBJ1-1 TRBV19 16 once TGTGCCAGTAGGATGGGGGACAGACTTATGAACACTGAAGCTTTCTTT CASRMGDRLMNTEAFF
- TRBJ2-3 TRBV6-1 13 - TGTGCCAGCAGTGAACTCAGATCTCATACGCAGTATTTT CASSELRSHTQYF
- TRBJ1-1 TRBV27 14 - TGTGCCAGCAGTTTGAGGGCAATGAACACTGAAGCTTTCTTT CASSLRAMNTEAFF